Listed here are 25 T cell receptor beta chains from one sample, sequenced in a study of T cells after yellow fever vaccination. TCRdb reprocessed the 5' RACE reads with MiXCR, giving one entry per CDR3 protein. Of approximately 250,000 distinct CDR3 sequences in the sample, over 3% are singletons; the top ten hold around 19%. This specimen was PBMCs, taken 15 days after the yellow fever booster vaccination. Source of these receptors: a man between 18 and 35 years old who received the YFV17D yellow fever vaccine.

Regarding this clonotype: Being one base from a much bigger clone, this may be a read error. The chain combines TRBV7-9 with TRBJ2-1, with D maybe TRBD1 (5 bases). V shed 8 bases and J shed 3 bases, with 17 bases lying between them. CDR3 length equals 15 residues. CDR1 is SEHNR, CDR2 FQNEAQ, per germline (reference sequence). The CDR3 DNA follows: TGTGCCAGCTCGCACGTCACAGGTCGCTACAATGAGCAGTTCTTC. Translating gives CASSHVTGRYNEQFF.

This clonotype was recorded at least ten times. This chain links TRBV5-1 with TRBJ2-2; no clear D gene. The CDR3 covers 15 residues. Trimming removed 2 bases at V and 6 bases at J, with 14 bases between. The germline V gene has CDR1 SGHRS and CDR2 YFSETQ. DNA of the CDR3: TGCGCCAGCAGCTTAGACCGAGTTGGGCCCGGGGAGCTGTTTTTT. It yields the protein CASSLDRVGPGELFF. The entire variable domain, with the rest obtained from reference TRBV5-1 and TRBJ2-2, is as follows: KAGVTQTPRYLIKTRGQQVTLSCSPISGHRSVSWYQQTPGQGLQFLFEYFSETQRNKGNFPGRFSGRQFSNSRSEMNVSTLELGDSALYLCASSLDRVGPGELFFGEGSRLTVL.

This clonotype has a count of ten or more. The chain employs TRBV5-1 and TRBJ2-1; TRBD2 matches 10 bases. Germline V CDR1 and CDR2: SGHRS, YFSETQ. V trimming: 3 bases; J trimming: 6 bases; junction bases outside the gene matches: 6. This CDR3 region has 15 residues. The CDR3 DNA sequence: TGCGCCAGCAGCTACGCACTAGCGGGACTCAATGAGCAGTTCTTC. Translating gives CASSYALAGLNEQFF.

Ten or more counts support this clonotype. This chain joins TRBV5-1 and TRBJ1-1; D unclear. Looked up from germline, CDR1 is SGHRS and CDR2 is YFSETQ. The V gene lost 0 bases and the J gene lost 1 base, with 7 bases spanning the gap. The CDR3 is 14 amino acids. The CDR3 region has the DNA TGCGCCAGCAGCTTGGGACAAACGAACACTGAAGCTTTCTTT. Protein: CASSLGQTNTEAFF.

This clonotype was seen at least ten times. The chain combines TRBV5-1 with TRBJ1-1, with D uncertain. The CDR3 extends over 18 amino acids. The V gene's germline CDR1 is SGHRS and CDR2 YFSETQ. V shed 0 bases and J shed 0 bases, with 18 bases lying between them. The DNA for the CDR3 is TGCGCCAGCAGCTTGGTGGCCGCTACCTGGAGGGTGAACACTGAAGCTTTCTTT. This encodes CASSLVAATWRVNTEAFF.

This clonotype showed up many times. The chain uses TRBV7-2 and TRBJ1-4, with 9 bases lining up with TRBD1. Germline values: CDR1 SGHTA, CDR2 FQGNSA. J was trimmed by 6 bases and V by 2 bases; bases with no gene match: 4. CDR3 length equals 15 residues. The DNA of the CDR3 is TGTGCCAGCAGCTTACGAACAGGGGGCTATGAAAAACTGTTTTTT. It translates to CASSLRTGGYEKLFF.

This clonotype was observed many times. The V call is TRBV28, the J call TRBJ2-3; TRBD1 might be the D (5 bases). Germline lookup yields CDR1 MDHEN and CDR2 SYDVKM. V lost 2 bases and J 2 bases, leaving 14 bases between the germline ends. The CDR3 has 16 residues. CDR3 DNA: TGTGCCAGCAGTTTACGGTTAGCTGGGGCCACAGATACGCAGTATTTT. This sequence encodes CASSLRLAGATDTQYF.

This clonotype appeared many times. V is TRBV4-2 and J is TRBJ2-7, with 13 bases aligning to TRBD2. J was trimmed by 5 bases and V by 1 base; bases with no gene match: 2. The CDR3 consists of 15 residues. The germline V gene encodes CDR1 LGHNA and CDR2 YNFKEQ. As DNA, the CDR3 is TGTGCCAGCAGCCAAGGGACTAGCGGGGGAAACGAGCAGTACTTC. This codes for CASSQGTSGGNEQYF.

V gene TRBV12-3 or TRBV12-4 combines with J gene TRBJ2-7; possibly TRBD1 for D (7 bases). V was cut by 6 bases and J by 3 bases, with 15 bases left in between. This CDR3 has 14 residues. The CDR3 spells CASRGSGGLYEQYF. The CDR3 region has the DNA TGTGCCAGCAGGGGATCAGGGGGGCTCTACGAGCAGTACTTC.

This clonotype occurred many times. The chain has TRBV9 and TRBJ1-2, with TRBD1 identical over 8 bases. CDR1 is SGDLS, CDR2 YYNGEE, per germline. CDR3 length: 16 amino acids. Trimming took 5 bases from V and 3 from J; bases not matched to a gene: 12. The CDR3 protein is CASSDRTGRLYYGYTF. CDR3 in DNA: TGTGCCAGCAGTGACCGGACAGGGAGATTATACTATGGCTACACCTTC.

This clonotype was detected ten times or more. V is TRBV11-2 and J is TRBJ1-1; D is unresolved. Per the germline V gene, CDR1 is SGHAT and CDR2 is FQNNGV. This CDR3 spans 14 amino acids. The V end lost 6 bases, the J end lost 4 bases, and 15 bases lay between the germline ends. The CDR3 DNA sequence: TGTGCCAGCAGAGTTGGTCGAGGACGCACTGAAGCTTTCTTT. Its translation is CASRVGRGRTEAFF. The full variable domain, completed using reference TRBV11-2 and TRBJ1-1, is EAGVAQSPRYKIIEKRQSVAFWCNPISGHATLYWYQQILGQGPKLLIQFQNNGVVDDSQLPKDRFSAERLKGVDSTLKIQPAKLEDSAVYLCASRVGRGRTEAFFGQGTRLTVV.

This clonotype has ten or more counts. The chain links TRBV4-1 to TRBJ2-2; 7 positions agree with TRBD2. Germline CDR1 MGHRA, CDR2 YSYEKL. Trimming took 5 bases from V and 5 from J; bases not matched to a gene: 5. The CDR3 consists of 14 residues. Here the CDR3 reads CASSIPGGTGELFF. The CDR3 DNA reads TGCGCCAGCAGCATACCCGGGGGGACCGGGGAGCTGTTTTTT.

This chain connects TRBV12-3 or TRBV12-4 to TRBJ2-5, with D maybe TRBD1 (6 bases). This CDR3 has 13 amino acids. V was clipped by 5 bases and J by 4 bases, with 11 bases between them. Written as DNA, the CDR3 is TGTGCCAGCAGTAGGGGGTACCCAGAGACCCAGTACTTC. As protein: CASSRGYPETQYF.

This clonotype was detected ten times or more. The V gene is TRBV4-1, the J gene TRBJ1-1, with D possibly TRBD1 on 5 matching bases. The CDR3 contains 15 residues. Germline CDR1 is MGHRA and CDR2 is YSYEKL. V lost 6 bases and J lost 5, with 19 bases in between. In DNA form, the CDR3 reads TGCGCCAGCAGTACCGCTTCGTCGGGGCGGACTGAAGCTTTCTTT. Translating it yields CASSTASSGRTEAFF.

This clonotype was seen many times. V usage is TRBV27 and J usage is TRBJ2-7; maybe TRBD1 (5 bases). The CDR3 is made up of 16 amino acids. V lost 6 bases, J lost 3 bases, and 21 bases lay in between. Germline loops: CDR1 MNHEY, CDR2 SMNVEV (reference sequence). CDR3 residues: CASRLTNQGRLYEQYF. The CDR3 DNA reads as TGTGCCAGCAGATTAACGAACCAGGGCAGGCTCTACGAGCAGTACTTC.

At least ten counts were recorded for this clonotype. The V call is TRBV12-3 or TRBV12-4, the J call TRBJ1-5; D uncertain. CDR3 length equals 16 residues. V lost 7 bases to trimming and J lost 0 bases, with 16 bases between them. CDR3: CASTTDTEYSNQPQHF. CDR3 bases: TGTGCCAGCACCACAGACACGGAGTATAGCAATCAGCCCCAGCATTTT.

This clonotype has at least ten counts. V and J are TRBV2 and TRBJ2-1, with D hard to call. The CDR3 runs 11 residues. Germline V gene lookup returns CDR1 SNHLY and CDR2 FYNNEI. CDR3 residues: CASRQNNEQFF. CDR3 in DNA: TGTGCATCTCGGCAGAACAATGAGCAGTTCTTC.

This clonotype came up many times. The rearrangement links TRBV20-1 to TRBJ1-1; 11 nucleotides line up with TRBD1. V lost 0 bases and J lost 5; bases outside the gene matches: 8. CDR3 length equals 16 residues. CDR1 is DFQATT, CDR2 SNEGSKA, per germline (reference sequence). CDR3 protein: CSAREGTGGRRTEAFF. The CDR3 DNA follows: TGCAGTGCTAGAGAGGGGACAGGGGGGCGTCGTACTGAAGCTTTCTTT.

This clonotype was recorded many times. The rearrangement links TRBV20-1 to TRBJ2-5, with D perhaps TRBD1 or TRBD2 (5 bases each). The V end was cut by 1 base, the J end by 3 bases, with 9 bases between. Germline assignment: CDR1 DFQATT and CDR2 SNEGSKA (reference sequence). This CDR3 contains 13 residues. CDR3 sequence: CSARVGTEETQYF. The CDR3 DNA sequence: TGCAGTGCTAGAGTTGGGACGGAAGAGACCCAGTACTTC.

This clonotype has ten or more counts. The chain joins TRBV4-2 to TRBJ2-7, with a tentative D call TRBD2 (5 bases). Germline lookup yields CDR1 LGHNA and CDR2 YNFKEQ. CDR3 size: 14 residues. The V gene lost 4 bases and the J gene lost 2 bases, with 12 bases spanning the gap. In DNA form, the CDR3 reads TGTGCCAGCAGCCTAGGACTGGAGACCTACGAGCAGTACTTC. Amino acids: CASSLGLETYEQYF.

This clonotype was observed at least ten times. The rearrangement links TRBV12-3 or TRBV12-4 to TRBJ2-1; 8 nucleotides align to TRBD1. The V and J ends lost 2 bases and 6 bases, in that order; junction bases with no gene match: 12. The CDR3 runs 17 residues. CDR3 residues: CASSLKVLGQGGNEQFF. The CDR3 DNA follows: TGTGCCAGCAGTTTAAAGGTACTCGGACAGGGCGGCAATGAGCAGTTCTTC.

This clonotype was seen repeatedly, ten times or more. The J gene is TRBJ2-2, the V gene TRBV20-1, with D unresolved. The germline V and J ends were trimmed by 5 bases and 0 bases, with 13 bases remaining between them. Germline assignment: CDR1 DFQATT and CDR2 SNEGSKA (reference sequence). This CDR3 contains 15 residues. The CDR3 is CSAGANSPNTGELFF. DNA of the CDR3: TGCAGTGCTGGAGCCAACAGCCCGAACACCGGGGAGCTGTTTTTT.

This clonotype was recorded at least ten times. The genes are TRBV29-1 and TRBJ2-1; no definite D call. V lost 2 bases, J lost 6 bases, and 2 bases lay in between. This CDR3 is built from 10 residues. CDR1 SQVTM and CDR2 ANQGSEA come from the germline V gene. In nucleotides, the CDR3 is TGCAGCGTTGAAAGCAATGAGCAGTTCTTC. As protein: CSVESNEQFF.

This clonotype was seen at least ten times. This chain links TRBV29-1 with TRBJ2-1; no clear D gene. There are 15 residues in the CDR3. Looked up from germline, CDR1 is SQVTM and CDR2 is ANQGSEA. Trimming removed 0 bases from V and 0 bases from J, with 9 bases in between. In nucleotides, the CDR3 is TGCAGCGTTGAAGATCCAAAGGGCTCCTACAATGAGCAGTTCTTC. Residues: CSVEDPKGSYNEQFF.

This clonotype was recorded at least ten times. This rearrangement joins TRBV6-1 to TRBJ2-1; D might be TRBD1 or TRBD2, each matching 5 bases. Germline V lookup: CDR1 MNHNS, CDR2 SASEGT. The CDR3 runs to 14 residues. The V end lost 2 bases, the J end lost 6 bases, and 11 bases lay between the germline ends. The CDR3 protein is CASSEIGARNEQFF. The CDR3 DNA follows: TGTGCCAGCAGTGAAATCGGGGCCCGCAATGAGCAGTTCTTC.